These 24 T cell receptor beta chains share one sample of origin, sequenced in a study of regulatory dendritic cells for organ transplantation. Sorted T cells were CFSE-labeled and cultured 5 days with allogeneic regulatory or mature dendritic cells at 1:10. These receptors' targets are unknown. Libraries were prepared by immunoSEQ multiplex PCR; TCRdb keeps only in-frame clonotypes and omits some of them. The table lists about 21,000 clones, approximately 85% of them singletons. The sequenced sample consisted of naive CD4+ T cells from blood cultured with regulatory dendritic cells. The subset was: CD45RA+ naive T cells. The origin of the receptors is a human donor in good health.

This clone has just a few counts. The chain uses TRBV7-6 and TRBJ1-2; perhaps TRBD1 as D (5 bases). The CDR3 length is 11 residues. Germline V gene lookup returns CDR1 SGHVS and CDR2 FNYEAQ. V lost 4 bases to trimming and J lost 5 bases, with 5 bases between them. DNA for the CDR3: TGTGCCAGCAGCTCAGGGTATGGCTACACCTTC. Protein sequence: CASSSGYGYTF.

The V and J genes are TRBV7-9 and TRBJ2-3; D remains ambiguous. The germline gives CDR1 SEHNR, CDR2 FQNEAQ (reference sequence). This CDR3 contains 15 residues. Trimming took off 0 bases at V and 0 bases at J, with 7 bases between the two ends. The CDR3 loop reads CASSLAPRSTDTQYF. The CDR3 nucleotides are TGTGCCAGCAGCTTAGCGCCTAGAAGCACAGATACGCAGTATTTT.

This sequence joins TRBV28 and TRBJ2-1; D possibly uses TRBD1 or TRBD2 (5 bases each). The germline gives CDR1 MDHEN, CDR2 SYDVKM. The CDR3 loop spans 13 amino acids. V was clipped by 7 bases and J by 5 bases, with 12 bases between them. CDR3 in amino acids: CASTTGGHNEQFF. The CDR3 DNA is TGTGCCAGCACCACTGGGGGTCACAATGAGCAGTTCTTC.

This rearrangement joins TRBV6-4 to TRBJ1-1; D is ambiguous. The germline V gene has CDR1 MRHNA and CDR2 SNTAGT. The CDR3 has 16 residues. Trimming took 4 bases from V and 1 from J, leaving 16 bases between them. CDR3 sequence: CASSVYPLRANTEAFF. In nucleotides, the CDR3 is TGTGCCAGCAGTGTTTACCCGCTCCGCGCGAACACTGAAGCTTTCTTT.

The chain combines TRBV6-5 with TRBJ2-3; the match to TRBD2 covers 10 bases. The V and J ends lost 6 bases and 5 bases, in that order; junction bases with no gene match: 5. Germline V gene sequence: CDR1 MNHEY, CDR2 SVGAGI. This CDR3 contains 14 residues. CDR3 nucleotide sequence: TGTGCCAGCAGGCTAGCGGGAGTGAAAGATACGCAGTATTTT. This sequence encodes CASRLAGVKDTQYF.

This sequence joins TRBV6-5 and TRBJ1-5; D is perhaps TRBD1 (5 bases). Germline-derived CDR1 and CDR2 are MNHEY and SVGAGI. Trimming removed 6 bases at V and 9 bases at J, with 15 bases between. The CDR3 consists of 13 residues. DNA of the CDR3: TGTGCCAGCAGCAGGGACCCTACGCGGCCCCAGCATTTT. It translates to CASSRDPTRPQHF.

The chain carries TRBV4-2 and TRBJ1-2, with D perhaps TRBD1 (5 bases). This CDR3 is built from 15 residues. The V end was cut by 1 base, the J end by 4 bases, with 13 bases between. The germline V gene encodes CDR1 LGHNA and CDR2 YNFKEQ. The CDR3 DNA sequence: TGTGCCAGCAGCCAAGGGATAGGGGAGTTCTATGGCTACACCTTC. Its protein product is CASSQGIGEFYGYTF.

The chain joins TRBV5-1 to TRBJ2-1; 13 positions agree with TRBD2. The V and J ends lost 2 bases and 3 bases, in that order; junction bases with no gene match: 11. This CDR3 is 19 amino acids long. Germline V CDR1 and CDR2: SGHRS, YFSETQ. CDR3 DNA: TGCGCCAGCAGCTTAGGACTAGCGGGAGACTTTCGAGGCTACAATGAGCAGTTCTTC. This translates into CASSLGLAGDFRGYNEQFF.

J is TRBJ2-2 and V is TRBV18; 7 bases match TRBD1. Germline V gene sequence: CDR1 KGHSH, CDR2 LQKENI. V shed 2 bases, J shed 5 bases, and the junction held 8 bases outside the gene matches. This CDR3 spans 16 amino acids. Here the CDR3 reads CASSPFRGGRTGELFF. The CDR3 coding sequence is TGTGCCAGCTCACCATTTCGAGGGGGCCGGACCGGGGAGCTGTTTTTT.

V gene TRBV6-5 combines with J gene TRBJ2-7; TRBD2 matches at 7 bases. The CDR3 spans 15 residues. Germline CDR1 reads MNHEY; CDR2 reads SVGAGI. Trimming at V came to 7 bases and at J to 6 bases, leaving 15 bases not matched to a gene. CDR3 in amino acids: CASIGSGRSSTEQYF. In DNA, the CDR3 is TGTGCCAGCATAGGTAGCGGGCGGTCTAGTACCGAGCAGTACTTC.

This clone was seen only a few times. The gene calls are TRBV18 and TRBJ1-1; D gene unclear. V was pared by 2 bases and J by 9 bases, with 13 bases between. CDR3 length equals 13 residues. Germline CDR1 is KGHSH and CDR2 is LQKENI. The DNA for the CDR3 is TGTGCCAGCTCACCAGTAATCGGACCCAAAGCTTTCTTT. Translating gives CASSPVIGPKAFF.

The rearrangement uses TRBV18 and TRBJ1-1; D remains ambiguous. This CDR3 comprises 15 residues. Germline lookup yields CDR1 KGHSH and CDR2 LQKENI. V was clipped by 0 bases and J by 0 bases, with 8 bases between them. CDR3: CASSPPGPLNTEAFF. As DNA, the CDR3 is TGTGCCAGCTCACCACCCGGGCCTTTGAACACTGAAGCTTTCTTT.

The chain recombines TRBV29-1 with TRBJ2-4, with TRBD2 matching over 10 bases. J gave up 9 bases and V 6 bases, and 11 bases lay outside the gene matches. Per the germline V gene, CDR1 is SQVTM and CDR2 is ANQGSEA. The CDR3 contains 14 residues. CDR3 sequence: CSVWASGGQGIQYF. The DNA of the CDR3 is TGCAGCGTCTGGGCTAGCGGGGGTCAAGGCATTCAGTACTTC.

This chain uses TRBV9 with TRBJ2-5; possibly TRBD1 or TRBD2 for D (5 bases each). Per the germline V gene, CDR1 is SGDLS and CDR2 is YYNGEE. There are 14 residues in the CDR3. With 1 base removed from V and 3 bases from J, the gap between germline ends came to 10 bases. CDR3 DNA: TGTGCCAGCAGCGTATACGGGGCCGAAGAGACCCAGTACTTC. As protein: CASSVYGAEETQYF. The full variable domain, its missing parts supplied by reference TRBV9 and TRBJ2-5, is DSGVTQTPKHLITATGQRVTLRCSPRSGDLSVYWYQQSLDQGLQFLIQYYNGEERAKGNILERFSAQQFPDLHSELNLSSLELGDSALYFCASSVYGAEETQYFGPGTRLLVL.

The J gene is TRBJ1-1, the V gene TRBV6-5, with TRBD1 as a possible D gene (5 bases). The CDR3 consists of 14 residues. V dropped 8 bases and J dropped 6 bases, with 19 bases sitting between them. CDR1 is MNHEY, CDR2 SVGAGI, per germline. CDR3 nucleotides: TGTGCCAGCGAAACGTCAGGGAGTAGGGCTGAAGCTTTCTTT. Protein product: CASETSGSRAEAFF.

CDR3 loop: CASSSDISYEQYF. For the CDR3, the DNA is TGTGCCAGCAGTTCCGACATTTCCTACGAGCAGTACTTC. The chain links TRBV11-2 to TRBJ2-7; D is ambiguous. The CDR3 runs 13 residues. Germline V gives CDR1 SGHAT, CDR2 FQNNGV. Trimming took 6 bases from V and 1 from J, leaving 10 bases between them.

The rearrangement uses TRBV28 and TRBJ1-1, with a possible D match to TRBD1 (6 bases). This CDR3 has 15 residues. The V gene lost 5 bases and the J gene lost 10 bases, with 23 bases spanning the gap. Germline CDR1 MDHEN, CDR2 SYDVKM. CDR3 residues: CASSPRDIRVLGAFF. The CDR3 DNA reads as TGTGCCAGCAGTCCCAGGGACATTCGGGTTCTGGGAGCTTTCTTT.

The chain employs TRBV2 and TRBJ2-1; 8 bases agree with TRBD2. The V gene end was trimmed by 4 bases and the J gene end by 6 bases; junction bases not matched to a gene: 11. Germline values: CDR1 SNHLY, CDR2 FYNNEI. This CDR3 is 16 amino acids long. CDR3 sequence (DNA): TGTGCCAGCAGTGGGATCGGGCGGGGGGCTAGCAATGAGCAGTTCTTC. Amino acid sequence: CASSGIGRGASNEQFF.

This chain joins TRBV19 and TRBJ1-3; TRBD1 might be the D (6 bases). This CDR3 region has 16 residues. The germline V and J ends were trimmed by 6 bases and 0 bases, with 15 bases remaining between them. Germline V gene lookup returns CDR1 LNHDA and CDR2 SQIVND (reference sequence). CDR3: CASRRGGQSSGNTIYF. CDR3 nucleotide sequence: TGTGCCAGTAGGCGGGGAGGACAGTCCTCTGGAAACACCATATATTTT.

The V and J genes are TRBV4-3 and TRBJ2-5; unclear D gene. The CDR3 is 15 amino acids. V was cut by 4 bases and J by 5 bases, with 17 bases left in between. Looked up from germline, CDR1 is LGHNA and CDR2 is YSLEER. The CDR3 region is CASSPFPFRWETQYF. CDR3 bases: TGCGCCAGCAGCCCTTTCCCGTTCCGGTGGGAGACCCAGTACTTC.

This chain joins TRBV27 and TRBJ1-2; D not resolved. V lost 2 bases to trimming and J lost 4 bases, with 11 bases between them. The CDR3 runs 14 residues. Germline V gene data show CDR1 as MNHEY and CDR2 as SMNVEV (reference sequence). CDR3 coding DNA: TGTGCCAGCAGTTTAGCGGCGAGCCCCTATGGCTACACCTTC. It is translated as CASSLAASPYGYTF.

This chain links TRBV28 with TRBJ1-5; TRBD1 matches 7 bases. In germline, CDR1 is MDHEN, CDR2 SYDVKM. This CDR3 region has 17 residues. V was clipped by 7 bases and J by 2 bases; unmatched bases: 14. CDR3 nucleotide sequence: TGTGCCAGCATCTCTTTGACGAAAGGACAGGGCAATCAGCCCCAGCATTTT. Translation gives CASISLTKGQGNQPQHF. Full variable domain (missing parts from reference TRBV28 and TRBJ1-5): DVKVTQSSRYLVKRTGEKVFLECVQDMDHENMFWYRQDPGLGLRLIYFSYDVKMKEKGDIPEGYSVSREKKERFSLILESASTNQTSMYLCASISLTKGQGNQPQHFGDGTRLSIL.

The V call is TRBV5-4, the J call TRBJ2-3, with D perhaps assigned TRBD1 or TRBD2 (5 bases each). There are 16 residues in the CDR3. V was clipped by 4 bases and J by 2 bases, with 17 bases between them. The V gene's germline CDR1 is SGHNT and CDR2 YYREEE (reference sequence). CDR3 DNA sequence: TGTGCCAGCAGCCCCGGTGGGACGGGGACCACAGATACGCAGTATTTT. It specifies CASSPGGTGTTDTQYF.

The CDR3 region has the DNA TGTGCCAGCAGAGAGACCGGGGCGGATGGCTACACCTTC. Translation: CASRETGADGYTF. This sequence joins TRBV9 and TRBJ1-2, with a possible D match to TRBD1 (5 bases). The CDR3 length is 13 residues. Trimming took off 5 bases at V and 6 bases at J, with 14 bases between the two ends. Germline values: CDR1 SGDLS, CDR2 YYNGEE.